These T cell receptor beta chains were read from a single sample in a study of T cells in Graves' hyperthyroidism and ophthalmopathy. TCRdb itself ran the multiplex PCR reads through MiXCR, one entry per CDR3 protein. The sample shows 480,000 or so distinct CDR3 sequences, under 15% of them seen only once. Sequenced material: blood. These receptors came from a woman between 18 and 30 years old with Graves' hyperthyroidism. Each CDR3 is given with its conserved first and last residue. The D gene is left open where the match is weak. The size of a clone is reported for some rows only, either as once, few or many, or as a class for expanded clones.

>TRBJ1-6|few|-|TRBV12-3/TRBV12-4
CASTIRGSGSPLHF
TGTGCCAGCACTATCCGGGGGTCGGGATCACCCCTCCACTTT
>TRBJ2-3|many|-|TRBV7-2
CASSLEGWRTDTQYF
TGTGCCAGCAGCTTAGAGGGATGGAGGACAGATACGCAGTATTTT
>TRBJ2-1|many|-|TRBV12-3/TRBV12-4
CASRAGDLNKQFF
TGTGCCAGCAGGGCCGGGGACCTCAATAAGCAGTTCTTC
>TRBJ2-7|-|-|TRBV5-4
CASSLGGKSYEQYF
TGTGCCAGCAGCTTGGGCGGGAAAAGCTACGAGCAGTACTTC
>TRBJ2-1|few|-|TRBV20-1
CSASLWDYNEQFF
TGCAGTGCTAGCTTATGGGACTACAATGAGCAGTTCTTC
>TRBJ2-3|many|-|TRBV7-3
CASSKNTGITDTQYF
TGTGCCAGCAGCAAAAACACAGGGATCACAGATACGCAGTATTTT
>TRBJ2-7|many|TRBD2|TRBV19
CASSLTSGSPYEQYF
TGTGCCAGTAGTCTAACTAGCGGGAGCCCCTACGAGCAGTACTTC
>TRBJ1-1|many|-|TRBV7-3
CASSSQGNTEAFF
TGTGCCAGCAGTAGTCAGGGAAACACTGAAGCTTTCTTT
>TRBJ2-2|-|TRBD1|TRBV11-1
CASSLGDRVTGELFF
TGTGCCAGCAGCTTAGGAGACAGGGTCACTGGGGAGCTGTTTTTT
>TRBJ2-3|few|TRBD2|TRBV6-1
CASSDRRGRVTDTQYF
TGTGCCAGCAGTGATCGGCGCGGGAGGGTCACAGATACGCAGTATTTT
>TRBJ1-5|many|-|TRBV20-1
CSAAVLYGNQPQHF
TGCAGTGCAGCAGTCCTGTATGGGAATCAGCCCCAGCATTTT
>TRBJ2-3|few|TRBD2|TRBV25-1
CASTFASGTSTDTQYF
TGTGCCAGCACCTTTGCTAGCGGAACTAGCACAGATACGCAGTATTTT
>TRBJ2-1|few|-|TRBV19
CASSIRQLNEQFF
TGTGCCAGTAGTATAAGACAGCTCAATGAGCAGTTCTTC
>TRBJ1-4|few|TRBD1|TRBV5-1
CASSLAGTGGSNEKLFF
TGCGCCAGCAGCTTGGCCGGGACAGGGGGCTCTAATGAAAAACTGTTTTTT
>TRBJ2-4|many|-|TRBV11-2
CASSLQGAKNIQYF
TGTGCCAGCAGCTTACAGGGTGCCAAAAACATTCAGTACTTC
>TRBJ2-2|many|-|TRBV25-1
CASRPSLARLSGELFF
TGTGCCAGCAGGCCAAGCCTAGCGCGACTTTCGGGGGAGCTGTTTTTT